The 6 T cell receptor beta chains listed next were all sequenced from one sample in a study of T cells in Graves' hyperthyroidism and ophthalmopathy. The CDR3 regions of TCR beta were amplified from RNA transcripts. HTBI primers were the set used in a first-round RT-PCR of the TCR CDR3. TCRdb passed the multiplex PCR reads through MiXCR, listing each CDR3 protein once. The repertoire holds 600,000 or so distinct CDR3 sequences, around 46% seen once, with approximately 8.2% in the top ten. Sequenced: peripheral blood or thyroid tissue (not recorded which). The receptors shown here come from a woman between 18 and 29 years old with Graves' hyperthyroidism.

A remark on this clonotype: A read error may account for a junction end that differs from germline. The CDR3 sequence is CASSRSGEAFF. Here the CDR3 DNA reads TGTGCCAGCAGTCGCTCGGGGGAAGCTTTCTTT. The chain carries TRBV10-3 and TRBJ1-1; D remains ambiguous. CDR1 and CDR2 from the germline V gene are ENHRY and SYGVKD. CDR3 length: 11 amino acids.

This clonotype appeared a few times. The chain carries TRBV20-1 and TRBJ1-1, with D unresolved. V dropped 3 bases and J dropped 1 base, with 15 bases sitting between them. This CDR3 contains 15 residues. In germline, CDR1 is DFQATT, CDR2 SNEGSKA (reference sequence). The CDR3 here is CSARPVRVQNTEAFF. CDR3 nucleotides: TGCAGTGCTAGGCCCGTGCGGGTCCAGAACACTGAAGCTTTCTTT.

This clonotype was found many times. The CDR3 DNA reads as TGTGCCAGCAGCTTACTGAACACCGGGGAGCTGTTTTTT. This sequence encodes CASSLLNTGELFF. The chain recombines TRBV7-2 with TRBJ2-2, with no clear D. The V gene lost 2 bases and the J gene lost 1 base, with 2 bases spanning the gap. Germline lookup yields CDR1 SGHTA and CDR2 FQGNSA. This CDR3 is 13 amino acids long.

The CDR3 is CASSSVTLFF. CDR3 bases: TGTGCCAGCAGTTCCGTTACGCTGTTTTTT. The chain is built from TRBV9 and TRBJ2-2, with D unclear. The CDR3 sequence is 10 residues long. CDR1 and CDR2 (germline): SGDLS, YYNGEE. With 5 bases removed from V and 13 bases from J, the gap between germline ends came to 9 bases.

The rearrangement uses TRBV7-3 and TRBJ2-1; 7 bases agree with TRBD2. CDR3 size: 15 residues. Looked up from germline, CDR1 is SGHTA and CDR2 is FQGTGA. The V gene end was trimmed by 1 base and the J gene end by 8 bases; junction bases not matched to a gene: 8. CDR3 DNA sequence: TGTGCCAGCAGCTTAATGGGCGGGAGTAGCGATGAGCAGTTCTTC. It codes for CASSLMGGSSDEQFF.

The chain couples TRBV20-1 to TRBJ1-4; D perhaps matches TRBD1 (6 bases). The V end lost 0 bases, the J end lost 4 bases, and 9 bases lay between the germline ends. CDR3 size: 14 residues. Germline lookup yields CDR1 DFQATT and CDR2 SNEGSKA (reference sequence). As DNA, the CDR3 is TGCAGTGCTAGAGAGAGACAGGTTAATGAAAAACTGTTTTTT. This sequence encodes CSARERQVNEKLFF.